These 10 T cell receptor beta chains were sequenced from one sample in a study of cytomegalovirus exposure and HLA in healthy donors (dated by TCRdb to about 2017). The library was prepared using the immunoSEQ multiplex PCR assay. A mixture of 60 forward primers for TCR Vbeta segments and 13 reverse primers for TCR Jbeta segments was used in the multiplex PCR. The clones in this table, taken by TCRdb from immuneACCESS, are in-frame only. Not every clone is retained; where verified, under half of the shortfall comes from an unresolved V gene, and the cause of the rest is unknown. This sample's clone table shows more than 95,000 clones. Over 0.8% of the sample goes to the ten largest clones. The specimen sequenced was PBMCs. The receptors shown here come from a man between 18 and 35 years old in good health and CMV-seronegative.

The CDR3 sequence is CASSYSAGETYEQYF. The CDR3 DNA is TGTGCCAGCAGTTACTCGGCGGGGGAGACCTACGAGCAGTACTTC. This chain joins TRBV6-5 and TRBJ2-7; 7 bases agree with TRBD2. The germline CDR1 and CDR2 sequences are MNHEY and SVGAGI. The J segment lost 2 bases and the V segment lost 0 bases, leaving 4 bases of the junction unmatched. CDR3 size: 15 residues.

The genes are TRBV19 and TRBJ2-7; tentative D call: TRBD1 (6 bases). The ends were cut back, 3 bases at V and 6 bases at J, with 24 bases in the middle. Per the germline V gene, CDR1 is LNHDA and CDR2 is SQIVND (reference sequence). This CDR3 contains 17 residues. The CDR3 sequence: CASSMSPQGRGRVEQYF. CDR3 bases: TGTGCCAGTAGTATGTCCCCACAGGGACGTGGTCGGGTCGAGCAGTACTTC.

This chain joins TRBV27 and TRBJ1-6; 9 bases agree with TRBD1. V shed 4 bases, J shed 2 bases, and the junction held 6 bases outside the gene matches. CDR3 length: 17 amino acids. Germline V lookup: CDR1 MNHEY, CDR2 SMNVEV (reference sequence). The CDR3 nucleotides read TGTGCCAGCAGTTATGGGGACAGGGTCGCCTATAATTCACCCCTCCACTTT. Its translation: CASSYGDRVAYNSPLHF.

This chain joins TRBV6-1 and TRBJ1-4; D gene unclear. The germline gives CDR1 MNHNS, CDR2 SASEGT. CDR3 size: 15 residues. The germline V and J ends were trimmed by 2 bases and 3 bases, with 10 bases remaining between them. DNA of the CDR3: TGTGCCAGCAGTGAATCGGCGGGGTCTAATGAAAAACTGTTTTTT. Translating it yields CASSESAGSNEKLFF.

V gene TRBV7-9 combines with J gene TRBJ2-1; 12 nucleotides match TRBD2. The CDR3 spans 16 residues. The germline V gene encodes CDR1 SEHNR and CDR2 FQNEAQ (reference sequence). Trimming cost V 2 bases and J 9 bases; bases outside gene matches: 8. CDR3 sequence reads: CASSLSPTSGRREQFF. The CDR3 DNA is TGTGCCAGCAGCTTATCCCCGACTAGCGGGAGACGTGAGCAGTTCTTC.

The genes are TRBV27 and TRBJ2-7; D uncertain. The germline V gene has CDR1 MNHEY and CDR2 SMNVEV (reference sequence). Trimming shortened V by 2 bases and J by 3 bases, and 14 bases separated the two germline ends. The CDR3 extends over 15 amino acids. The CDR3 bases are TGTGCCAGCAGTTTACTCAGGCGAGATGACTACGAGCAGTACTTC. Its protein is CASSLLRRDDYEQYF.

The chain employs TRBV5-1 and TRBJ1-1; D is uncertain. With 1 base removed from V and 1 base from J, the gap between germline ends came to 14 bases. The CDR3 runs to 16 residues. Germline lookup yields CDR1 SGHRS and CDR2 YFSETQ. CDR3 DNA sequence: TGCGCCAGCAGCTTGACACAGTCGGCATCGAACACTGAAGCTTTCTTT. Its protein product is CASSLTQSASNTEAFF.

The CDR3 reads CASSERGTGRNQPQHF. The CDR3 DNA follows: TGTGCCAGCAGTGAAAGGGGGACAGGGAGGAATCAGCCCCAGCATTTT. The chain uses TRBV6-1 and TRBJ1-5, with 9 bases that match TRBD1. Germline V gene sequence: CDR1 MNHNS, CDR2 SASEGT. V lost 2 bases and J lost 4; bases outside the gene matches: 6. This CDR3 comprises 16 residues.

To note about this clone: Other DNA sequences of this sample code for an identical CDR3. Written as DNA, the CDR3 is TGTGCCAGTAGTATAGCTGGGACAGGGCCCTACGAGCAGTACTTC. Translating it yields CASSIAGTGPYEQYF. The chain couples TRBV19 to TRBJ2-7, with TRBD1 matching 9 bases. CDR1 and CDR2 (germline): LNHDA, SQIVND (reference sequence). Unmatched junction bases numbered 3, after V lost 1 base and J lost 2 bases. The CDR3 covers 15 residues.

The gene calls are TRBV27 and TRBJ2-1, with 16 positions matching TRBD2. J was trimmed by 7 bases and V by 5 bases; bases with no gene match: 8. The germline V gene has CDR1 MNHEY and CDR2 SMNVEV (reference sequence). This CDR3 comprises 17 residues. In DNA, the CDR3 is TGTGCCAGCAGTCCAGGGACTAGCGGGGGGGCACTGAATGAGCAGTTCTTC. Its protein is CASSPGTSGGALNEQFF.